Each of the 6 T cell receptor beta chains below was sequenced from the same sample in a study of cytomegalovirus exposure and HLA in healthy donors. Amplification used 60 Vbeta primers and 13 Jbeta primers. The repertoire was sequenced with immunoSEQ multiplex PCR; TCRdb's copy has only in-frame clones and lacks some. This sample has about 110,000 clones; roughly 76% occur once, and the top ten carry about 2%. Source material: PBMCs. Receptors originate from a man between 18 and 29 years old in good health and CMV-seronegative.

The table lists this clone with a count of one. The rearrangement uses TRBV7-9 and TRBJ1-6; no clear D. Germline loops: CDR1 SEHNR, CDR2 FQNEAQ (reference sequence). CDR3 length: 13 residues. V lost 3 bases and J lost 11, with 11 bases in between. CDR3 DNA: TGTGCCAGCAGCTTCAACCCCCAGGCACCCCTCCACTTT. It specifies CASSFNPQAPLHF.

The chain recombines TRBV2 with TRBJ2-1; 9 nucleotides match TRBD2. V dropped 8 bases and J dropped 10; count of bases not matched to a gene: 12. The length of the CDR3 is 14 residues. The germline gives CDR1 SNHLY, CDR2 FYNNEI. The CDR3 DNA reads as TGTGCCAGCGGGACTAGCTTCTACAATGGGGAGCAGTTCTTC. It is translated as CASGTSFYNGEQFF.

The CDR3 nucleotides are TGTGCCAGCAGCCAGGGCGGGGCTAACACCGGGGAGCTGTTTTTT. It codes for CASSQGGANTGELFF. J is TRBJ2-2 and V is TRBV7-3, with D perhaps matching TRBD2 (6 bases). Between the trimmed V and J ends, which lost 5 bases and 2 bases, there was a span of 12 bases. Per germline, CDR1 SGHTA and CDR2 FQGTGA. The CDR3 is 15 amino acids.

V and J are TRBV5-6 and TRBJ1-6; the D gene is possibly TRBD1 (6 bases). The CDR3 runs 15 residues. Looked up from germline, CDR1 is SGHDT and CDR2 is YYEEEE. Trimming shortened V by 2 bases and J by 7 bases, and 13 bases separated the two germline ends. The CDR3 DNA follows: TGTGCCAGCAGCTTATCTGCAGGGGAGAATTCACCCCTCCACTTT. It codes for CASSLSAGENSPLHF. The full variable domain, in which reference TRBV5-6 and TRBJ1-6 provide the parts outside the CDR3, is DAGVTQSPTHLIKTRGQQVTLRCSPKSGHDTVSWYQQALGQGPQFIFQYYEEEERQRGNFPDRFSGHQFPNYSSELNVNALLLGDSALYLCASSLSAGENSPLHFGNGTRLTVT.

The chain has TRBV19 and TRBJ2-7, with 9 bases identical to TRBD1. The CDR3 length is 14 residues. Per germline, CDR1 LNHDA and CDR2 SQIVND (reference sequence). The V segment lost 5 bases and the J segment 6 bases; nucleotides outside the gene matches: 8. The CDR3 nucleotides are TGTGCCAGTAGTTCCGGGACAGGGTGGTTCGAGCAGTACTTC. It specifies CASSSGTGWFEQYF.

J is TRBJ2-5 and V is TRBV7-6; 9 nucleotides align to TRBD2. The CDR3 sequence is 14 residues long. Germline loops: CDR1 SGHVS, CDR2 FNYEAQ. V gave up 3 bases and J gave up 5 bases; unmatched junction bases: 4. The CDR3 DNA sequence: TGTGCCAGCAGCTTGGGACTAGCAGGCGAGACCCAGTACTTC. This encodes CASSLGLAGETQYF. Full variable domain (remainder filled in from reference TRBV7-6 and TRBJ2-5): GAGVSQSPRYKVTKRGQDVALRCDPISGHVSLYWYRQALGQGPEFLTYFNYEAQQDKSGLPNDRFSAERPEGSISTLTIQRTEQRDSAMYRCASSLGLAGETQYFGPGTRLLVL.